This TCR beta chain was identified during a study of Ad26.COV2.S vaccination and SARS-CoV-2 variants. General observations from the study: The TCR-based breadth and depth measures might underestimate overall T cell responses.

Treatment indicated: about 20 received Ad26.COV2.S at low or high dose, single or two shots; several received placebo; per-sample allocation not given. Collection of samples fell on day 63 after the first vaccine or placebo injection. Donation came from an adult in Boston who was aged 18-55 years. V gave up 4 bases and J gave up 6 bases, with 15 bases separating them. The CDR3 length is 14 residues. Germline loops: CDR1 KGHDR, CDR2 SFDVKD. To note about this clone: Its specificity is unknown.

Only in-frame clones appear in the TCRdb table, and some are missing; sequencing was by immunoSEQ multiplex PCR. The sample includes nearly 400,000 clones, around 91% of them seen just once. The gene calls are TRBV24-1 and TRBJ2-7, with D uncertain. Sequenced material: peripheral blood, taken in a trial of Ad26.COV2.S vaccine versus placebo. This sequence originates from a person aged 18 to 59 who received the Ad26.COV2.S COVID-19 vaccine or a placebo. The CDR3 bases are TGTGCCACCAGTGACCCGGCGGCCCCCTCCGAGCAGTACTTC. Protein: CATSDPAAPSEQYF.